One and the same sample provided the 18 T cell receptor beta chains below, sequenced in a study of STAT5B mutations in CD4+ large granular lymphocyte leukemia. Profiling relied on immunoSEQ multiplex PCR, and the TCRdb table lists in-frame clones only, not all of them. The sample lists approximately 32,000 clones, 88% seen once, with approximately 1% in the top ten. The specimen sequenced was CD4+ T cells from blood buffy coats. These TCRs come from a human donor in good health.

This chain links TRBV10-3 with TRBJ2-5; 7 bases match TRBD1. CDR1 and CDR2 from the germline V gene are ENHRY and SYGVKD. Trimming removed 2 bases from V and 4 bases from J; junction bases left unmatched: 13. The CDR3 has 17 amino acids. The chain's CDR3 is CAISEPSLPRGRETQYF. The DNA for the CDR3 is TGTGCCATCAGTGAGCCCTCCCTTCCCAGGGGGAGAGAGACCCAGTACTTC.

A few counts support this clone. This sequence joins TRBV10-1 and TRBJ2-7; D perhaps matches TRBD2 (6 bases). From germline, CDR1 is WNHNN and CDR2 SYGVQD (reference sequence). The CDR3 totals 14 residues. Deletions cut 6 bases from V and 1 base from J, with 13 bases between. DNA for the CDR3: TGCGCCAGCAGCGGGGGACTTAAATCCTACGAGCAGTACTTC. This codes for CASSGGLKSYEQYF.

Written as DNA, the CDR3 is TGTGCCAGCTCACTCGTCCAAGAGACCCAGTACTTC. Amino acid sequence: CASSLVQETQYF. The V gene is TRBV18, the J gene TRBJ2-5; D is uncertain. Germline V gene data show CDR1 as KGHSH and CDR2 as LQKENI. The germline V and J ends were trimmed by 4 bases and 1 base, with 4 bases remaining between them. The CDR3 contains 12 residues.

The J gene is TRBJ2-5, the V gene TRBV2; D tentatively fits TRBD1 or TRBD2 (5 bases each). CDR1 and CDR2 (germline): SNHLY, FYNNEI. The germline V and J ends were trimmed by 7 bases and 5 bases, with 8 bases remaining between them. The CDR3 length is 11 residues. CDR3 nucleotides: TGTGCCAGCATCAGGGAGGAGACCCAGTACTTC. Protein sequence: CASIREETQYF.

The genes are TRBV6-6 and TRBJ1-2; D is possibly TRBD1 (6 bases). This CDR3 has 13 residues. Trimming removed 6 bases at V and 2 bases at J, with 10 bases between. CDR1 is MNHNY and CDR2 is SVGAGI in the germline V gene (reference sequence). In nucleotides, the CDR3 is TGTGCCAGCAGCCCCGGACAGAACTATGGCTACACCTTC. The encoded protein is CASSPGQNYGYTF.

This clone was detected only once. The chain is built from TRBV5-6 and TRBJ1-4; 9 positions match TRBD1. Germline CDR1 is SGHDT and CDR2 is YYEEEE. The trim removed 0 bases at V and 3 bases at J, leaving 6 bases unmatched. This CDR3 has 17 residues. The CDR3 spells CASSLDGTGISNEKLFF. For the CDR3, the DNA is TGTGCCAGCAGCTTGGACGGGACAGGGATTTCTAATGAAAAACTGTTTTTT. Together with reference TRBV5-6 and TRBJ1-4, the CDR3 gives the full variable domain: DAGVTQSPTHLIKTRGQQVTLRCSPKSGHDTVSWYQQALGQGPQFIFQYYEEEERQRGNFPDRFSGHQFPNYSSELNVNALLLGDSALYLCASSLDGTGISNEKLFFGSGTQLSVL.

The chain carries TRBV5-4 and TRBJ1-1; D is undetermined. V lost 4 bases and J lost 1, with 11 bases in between. Germline V gene data show CDR1 as SGHNT and CDR2 as YYREEE (reference sequence). The CDR3 is 14 amino acids. The CDR3 loop is CASSRGFANTEAFF. Here the CDR3 DNA reads TGTGCCAGCAGCAGAGGGTTCGCGAACACTGAAGCTTTCTTT.

The rearrangement uses TRBV10-2 and TRBJ1-3; D uncertain. The CDR3 totals 14 residues. V shed 6 bases and J shed 0 bases, with 9 bases lying between them. Germline V CDR1 and CDR2: WSHSY, SAAADI. The CDR3 sequence: CASRREGSGNTIYF. The CDR3 DNA is TGCGCCAGCAGGAGGGAAGGCTCTGGAAACACCATATATTTT.

This clone showed up just once. The chain combines TRBV11-3 with TRBJ2-3; 10 bases map to TRBD2. The germline gives CDR1 SGHNT, CDR2 YENEEA. The length of the CDR3 is 17 residues. After removal of 3 bases from V and 3 bases from J, the junction contained 9 bases not matched to a gene. The CDR3 loop reads CASSFEAGGIRTDTQYF. In DNA, the CDR3 is TGTGCCAGCAGCTTCGAAGCGGGAGGGATTAGGACAGATACGCAGTATTTT.

J is TRBJ1-5 and V is TRBV2, with D unresolved. From germline, CDR1 is SNHLY and CDR2 FYNNEI. The length of the CDR3 is 15 residues. Trimming cost V 7 bases and J 5 bases, with 18 bases left between them. The CDR3 DNA sequence: TGTGCCAGCACCCTAAATACTCAGAATTATCAGCCCCAGCATTTT. Amino acid sequence: CASTLNTQNYQPQHF.

The chain joins TRBV27 to TRBJ1-3; 8 positions agree with TRBD1. With V trimmed by 3 bases and J by 5 bases, 6 bases remained unmatched. The germline V gene encodes CDR1 MNHEY and CDR2 SMNVEV (reference sequence). The CDR3 totals 15 residues. CDR3 nucleotide sequence: TGTGCCAGCAGTTTGTCCGGGACAGGAAGAAACACCATATATTTT. It specifies CASSLSGTGRNTIYF.

The chain joins TRBV6-1 to TRBJ2-5, with 8 nucleotides matching TRBD2. V was pared by 4 bases and J by 9 bases, with 22 bases of the junction left unmatched. The length of the CDR3 is 18 residues. The germline V gene encodes CDR1 MNHNS and CDR2 SASEGT. The CDR3 DNA sequence: TGTGCCAGCAGTGCCCCCAGGACTAGCATCACGCTAAAGAGGGCCCAGTACTTC. Translated: CASSAPRTSITLKRAQYF.

The chain links TRBV11-2 to TRBJ2-5; weak D call: TRBD1 (5 bases). CDR1 and CDR2 from the germline V gene are SGHAT and FQNNGV. Trimming cost V 3 bases and J 1 base, with 9 bases left between them. The CDR3 length is 14 residues. The CDR3 spells CASSFGHSQETQYF. The CDR3 coding sequence is TGTGCCAGCAGCTTTGGACACTCCCAAGAGACCCAGTACTTC.

V usage is TRBV6-6 and J usage is TRBJ2-1, with D possibly matching TRBD1 (5 bases). CDR1 and CDR2 (germline): MNHNY, SVGAGI (reference sequence). The CDR3 sequence is 15 residues long. V was trimmed by 8 bases and J by 12 bases, leaving 26 bases between them. Here the CDR3 reads CASGSQGASGFVQFF. The CDR3 nucleotides read TGTGCCAGCGGATCGCAAGGGGCCAGTGGATTCGTGCAGTTCTTC.

The chain recombines TRBV11-1 with TRBJ1-3; D remains unclear. V gave up 3 bases and J gave up 1 base, with 7 bases separating them. The CDR3 runs 14 residues. From germline, CDR1 is SGHAT and CDR2 FQDESV (reference sequence). The CDR3 nucleotides are TGTGCCAGCAGCTTCACGAGATCTGGAAACACCATATATTTT. It is translated as CASSFTRSGNTIYF.

The rearrangement links TRBV6-1 to TRBJ1-2, with D hard to call. Germline V gene sequence: CDR1 MNHNS, CDR2 SASEGT. The CDR3 is made up of 13 amino acids. Trimming stripped 5 bases from V and 4 bases from J, with 11 bases between. The CDR3 here is CASSTYGIYGYTF. CDR3 nucleotides: TGTGCCAGCAGTACATATGGGATCTATGGCTACACCTTC.

The CDR3 region has the DNA TGTGCCAGCAGCCGAGGAATGGGACTACTCACAGATACGCAGTATTTT. This sequence encodes CASSRGMGLLTDTQYF. J is TRBJ2-3 and V is TRBV14; 7 nucleotides align to TRBD2. The V gene end was trimmed by 4 bases and the J gene end by 2 bases; junction bases not matched to a gene: 9. CDR1 SGHDN and CDR2 FVKESK come from the germline V gene. The CDR3 is made up of 16 amino acids. The entire variable domain, with the rest obtained from reference TRBV14 and TRBJ2-3, is as follows: EAGVTQFPSHSVIEKGQTVTLRCDPISGHDNLYWYRRVMGKEIKFLLHFVKESKQDESGMPNNRFLAERTGGTYSTLKVQPAELEDSGVYFCASSRGMGLLTDTQYFGPGTRLTVL.

V gene TRBV6-1 combines with J gene TRBJ1-1; 8 bases align to TRBD1. From germline, CDR1 is MNHNS and CDR2 SASEGT. The CDR3 contains 15 residues. The V segment lost 6 bases and the J segment 1 base; nucleotides outside the gene matches: 7. The CDR3 DNA sequence: TGTGCCAGCAGATACAGGGGGGAGAGGAACACTGAAGCTTTCTTT. Residues: CASRYRGERNTEAFF.